These 8 T cell receptor beta chains share one sample of origin, sequenced in a study of T cells in Graves' hyperthyroidism and ophthalmopathy. TCR beta CDR3 region amplification was performed from RNA transcripts. TCR CDR3 regions were first amplified by RT-PCR with HTBI primers. TCRdb itself ran the multiplex PCR reads through MiXCR, one entry per CDR3 protein. This table holds some 550,000 distinct CDR3 sequences, 16% found once. Specimen: blood. These receptors all stem from a woman in her thirties or forties with Graves' ophthalmopathy.

V and J are TRBV18 and TRBJ2-7; no definite D call. Germline-derived CDR1 and CDR2 are KGHSH and LQKENI. V was shortened by 3 bases and J by 6 bases, with 12 bases between the two germline ends. The CDR3 contains 13 residues. CDR3 residues: CASSPGTTSEQYF. The DNA of the CDR3 is TGTGCCAGCTCACCGGGTACTACCTCCGAGCAGTACTTC.

CDR3 sequence: CASSLVPLTGPDTQYF. CDR3 DNA sequence: TGCGCCAGCAGCTTGGTCCCTCTAACAGGGCCAGATACGCAGTATTTT. The V gene is TRBV5-1, the J gene TRBJ2-3; D may be TRBD1 (6 bases). This CDR3 spans 16 amino acids. Germline CDR1 and CDR2: SGHRS and YFSETQ. Trimming left V 0 bases short and J 4 bases short, with 15 bases between.

At least ten counts were recorded for this clonotype. The chain links TRBV2 to TRBJ2-4; a possible D gene is TRBD2 (5 bases). Germline CDR1 is SNHLY and CDR2 is FYNNEI. The CDR3 is 14 residues long. The ends were cut back, 1 base at V and 1 base at J, with 5 bases in the middle. The CDR3: CASSEERAKNIQYF. The CDR3 nucleotides read TGTGCCAGCAGTGAAGAGCGGGCCAAAAACATTCAGTACTTC.

The chain is built from TRBV6-2 or TRBV6-3 and TRBJ2-5; 9 nucleotides agree with TRBD2. The CDR3 length is 15 residues. The germline gives CDR1 MNHEY, CDR2 SVGEGT. After removal of 6 bases from V and 2 bases from J, the junction contained 7 bases not matched to a gene. The CDR3 spells CASSSPTSGQETQYF. The CDR3 DNA reads as TGTGCCAGCAGCTCCCCGACTAGCGGACAAGAGACCCAGTACTTC.

At least ten counts were recorded for this clonotype. The chain carries TRBV5-1 and TRBJ2-3; D is undetermined. Trimming removed 0 bases from V and 0 bases from J, with 14 bases in between. CDR1 SGHRS and CDR2 YFSETQ come from the germline V gene. The CDR3 is 17 residues long. CDR3 coding DNA: TGCGCCAGCAGCTTGGTGTATTTGGGTGCTAGCACAGATACGCAGTATTTT. Its protein is CASSLVYLGASTDTQYF.

This clonotype was seen at least ten times. This rearrangement joins TRBV11-2 to TRBJ2-5, with a tentative D call TRBD1 (5 bases). CDR3 length equals 15 residues. Germline V lookup: CDR1 SGHAT, CDR2 FQNNGV. V dropped 1 base and J dropped 5 bases, with 14 bases sitting between them. CDR3 sequence (DNA): TGTGCCAGCAGCTTAGCCGGGCAGGGCCCCGAGACCCAGTACTTC. This gives the protein CASSLAGQGPETQYF.

This chain uses TRBV19 with TRBJ2-5; a possible D gene is TRBD1 (6 bases). V was trimmed by 6 bases and J by 1 base, leaving 9 bases between them. The CDR3 is made up of 13 amino acids. Germline V gene data show CDR1 as LNHDA and CDR2 as SQIVND (reference sequence). The CDR3 DNA reads TGTGCCAGTAGGGAACAGGGCCAAGAGACCCAGTACTTC. Translation: CASREQGQETQYF.

This clonotype was counted a few times. The J gene is TRBJ1-5, the V gene TRBV6-1; possible D gene TRBD1, 5 bases. The CDR3 spans 15 residues. Trimming shortened V by 7 bases and J by 4 bases, and 17 bases separated the two germline ends. Germline assignment: CDR1 MNHNS and CDR2 SASEGT. As DNA, the CDR3 is TGTGCCAGCAACGAGCGGGGCGGCCAAAATCAGCCCCAGCATTTT. Amino acid sequence: CASNERGGQNQPQHF.